This T cell receptor (beta chain) emerged from a study of cytomegalovirus exposure and HLA in healthy donors. Profiled with immunoSEQ multiplex PCR; TCRdb holds only in-frame clones, not every one. Here the sample spans 65,000 or so clones, approximately 94% being singletons. V dropped 5 bases and J dropped 4; count of bases not matched to a gene: 13. Per germline, CDR1 SEHNR and CDR2 FQNEAQ (reference sequence). The CDR3 consists of 16 residues. This receptor was taken from a man younger than 35 in good health and CMV-seropositive. The sequencing input was PBMCs. The chain uses TRBV7-9 and TRBJ2-7, with 8 positions matching TRBD2. This CDR3 reads CASSPGFLAGMYEQYF. Written as DNA, the CDR3 is TGTGCCAGCAGCCCAGGCTTCTTAGCGGGGATGTACGAGCAGTACTTC.